This TCR beta chain appears in the sequencing data of a study of PD-L1 blockade in urothelial cancer. The CDR3 is 15 residues long. The V gene's germline CDR1 is ENHRY and CDR2 SYGVKD. Trimming removed 7 bases from V and 5 bases from J; junction bases left unmatched: 13. Profiling relied on immunoSEQ multiplex PCR, and the TCRdb table lists in-frame clones only, not all of them. The sample has tens of thousands of clones, 85% seen once; the top ten hold 13% to 15%. Time point specified: pretreatment peripheral blood. This sample comprised PBMCs, obtained around atezolizumab (anti-PD-L1) treatment. The chain recombines TRBV10-3 with TRBJ1-1; TRBD1 matches 7 bases. The clonotype comes from a man aged 60 to 75 with urothelial cancer. The CDR3 here is CAINPTTGAQTEAFF. The CDR3 DNA reads as TGTGCCATCAACCCAACCACAGGGGCACAAACTGAAGCTTTCTTT.